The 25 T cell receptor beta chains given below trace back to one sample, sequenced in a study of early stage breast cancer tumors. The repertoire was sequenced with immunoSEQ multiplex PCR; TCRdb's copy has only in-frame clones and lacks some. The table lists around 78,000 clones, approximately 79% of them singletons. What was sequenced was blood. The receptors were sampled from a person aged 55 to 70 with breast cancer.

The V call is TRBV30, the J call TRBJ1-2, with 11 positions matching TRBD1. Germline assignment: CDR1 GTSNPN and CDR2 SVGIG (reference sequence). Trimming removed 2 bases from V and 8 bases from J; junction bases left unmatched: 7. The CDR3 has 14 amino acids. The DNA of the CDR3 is TGTGCCTGGAGTCCCCCGGACAGGGGGCAAGGCTACACCTTC. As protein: CAWSPPDRGQGYTF. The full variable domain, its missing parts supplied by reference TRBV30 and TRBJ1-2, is SQTIHQWPATLVQPVGSPLSLECTVEGTSNPNLYWYRQAAGRGLQLLFYSVGIGQISSEVPQNLSASRPQDRQFILSSKKLLLSDSGFYLCAWSPPDRGQGYTFGSGTRLTVV.

Written as DNA, the CDR3 is TGTGCCAGTAGTATAGGATCGGGTGCTAGCGGGAGGACATTTAACAATGAGCAGTTCTTC. Amino acids: CASSIGSGASGRTFNNEQFF. The chain carries TRBV19 and TRBJ2-1, with 11 bases fitting TRBD2. The CDR3 loop spans 20 amino acids. V was clipped by 1 base and J by 5 bases; unmatched bases: 16. CDR1 LNHDA and CDR2 SQIVND come from the germline V gene (reference sequence).

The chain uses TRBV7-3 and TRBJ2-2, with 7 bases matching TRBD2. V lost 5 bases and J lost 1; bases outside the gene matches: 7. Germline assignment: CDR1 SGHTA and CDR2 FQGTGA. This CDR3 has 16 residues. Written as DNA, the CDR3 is TGTGCCAGCAGCGACCGGGGCGGGAGGAACACCGGGGAGCTGTTTTTT. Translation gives CASSDRGGRNTGELFF.

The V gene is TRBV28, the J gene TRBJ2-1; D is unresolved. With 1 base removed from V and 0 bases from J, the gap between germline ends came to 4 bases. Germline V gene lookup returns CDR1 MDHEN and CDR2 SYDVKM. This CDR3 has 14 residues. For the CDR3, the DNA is TGTGCCAGCAGTTTATTTCGCTCCTACAATGAGCAGTTCTTC. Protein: CASSLFRSYNEQFF.

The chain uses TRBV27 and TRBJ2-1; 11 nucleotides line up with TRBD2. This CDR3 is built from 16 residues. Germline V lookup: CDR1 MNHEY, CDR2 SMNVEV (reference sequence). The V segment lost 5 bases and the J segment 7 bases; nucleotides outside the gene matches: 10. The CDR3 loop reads CASSTTSGSLLNEQFF. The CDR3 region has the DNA TGTGCCAGCAGTACAACTAGCGGGAGTCTGTTAAATGAGCAGTTCTTC.

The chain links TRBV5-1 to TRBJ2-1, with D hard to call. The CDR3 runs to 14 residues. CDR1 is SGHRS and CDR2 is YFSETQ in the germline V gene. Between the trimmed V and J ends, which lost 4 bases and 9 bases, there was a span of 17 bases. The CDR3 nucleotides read TGCGCCAGCAGCCCCTTTGGGGAATCGGGTGAGCAGTTCTTC. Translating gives CASSPFGESGEQFF. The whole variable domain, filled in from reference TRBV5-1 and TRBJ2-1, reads KAGVTQTPRYLIKTRGQQVTLSCSPISGHRSVSWYQQTPGQGLQFLFEYFSETQRNKGNFPGRFSGRQFSNSRSEMNVSTLELGDSALYLCASSPFGESGEQFFGPGTRLTVL.

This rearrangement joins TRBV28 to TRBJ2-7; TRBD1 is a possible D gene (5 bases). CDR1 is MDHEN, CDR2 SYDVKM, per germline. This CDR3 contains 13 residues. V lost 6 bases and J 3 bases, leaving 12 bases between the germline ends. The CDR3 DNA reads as TGTGCCAGCAGCTCTGGACAAAACTACGAGCAGTACTTC. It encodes CASSSGQNYEQYF.

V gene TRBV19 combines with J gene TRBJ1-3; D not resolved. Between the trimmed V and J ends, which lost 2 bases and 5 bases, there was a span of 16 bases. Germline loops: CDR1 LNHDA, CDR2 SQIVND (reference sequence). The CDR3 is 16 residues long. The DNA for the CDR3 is TGTGCCAGTAGTATACTCGACCCATCGGAGAGAAACACCATATATTTT. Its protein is CASSILDPSERNTIYF.

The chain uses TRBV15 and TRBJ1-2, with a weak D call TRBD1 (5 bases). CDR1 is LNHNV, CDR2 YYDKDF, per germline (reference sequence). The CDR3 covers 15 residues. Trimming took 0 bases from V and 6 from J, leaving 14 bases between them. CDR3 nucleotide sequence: TGTGCCACCAGCAGAGAGGTGTGGGGGAGTGATGGCTACACCTTC. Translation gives CATSREVWGSDGYTF.

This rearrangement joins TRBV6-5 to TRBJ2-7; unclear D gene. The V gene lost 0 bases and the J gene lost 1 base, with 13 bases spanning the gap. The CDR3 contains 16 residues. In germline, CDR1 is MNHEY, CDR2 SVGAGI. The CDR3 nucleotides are TGTGCCAGCAGTTACTCGGTAAACTCACAATCCTACGAGCAGTACTTC. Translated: CASSYSVNSQSYEQYF.

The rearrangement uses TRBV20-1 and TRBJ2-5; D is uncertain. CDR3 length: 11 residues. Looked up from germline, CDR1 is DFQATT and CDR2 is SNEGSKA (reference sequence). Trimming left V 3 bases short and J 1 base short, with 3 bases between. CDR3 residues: CSARSQETQYF. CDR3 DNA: TGCAGTGCTAGGTCCCAAGAGACCCAGTACTTC.

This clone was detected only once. The CDR3 sequence: CASSSQNLDTQYF. CDR3 sequence (DNA): TGTGCCAGCAGCTCGCAAAATTTGGATACGCAGTATTTT. The chain carries TRBV7-2 and TRBJ2-3; no definite D call. The CDR3 runs 13 residues. V lost 4 bases and J lost 6, with 11 bases in between. Germline CDR1 SGHTA, CDR2 FQGNSA. Variable domain in full (rest from reference TRBV7-2 and TRBJ2-3): GAGVSQSPSNKVTEKGKDVELRCDPISGHTALYWYRQSLGQGLEFLIYFQGNSAPDKSGLPSDRFSAERTGGSVSTLTIQRTQQEDSAVYLCASSSQNLDTQYFGPGTRLTVL.

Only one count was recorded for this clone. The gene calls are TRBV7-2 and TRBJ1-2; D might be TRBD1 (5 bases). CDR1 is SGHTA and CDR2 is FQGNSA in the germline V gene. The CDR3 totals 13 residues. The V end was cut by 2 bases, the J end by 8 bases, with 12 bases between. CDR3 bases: TGTGCCAGCAGCTTATCCAGGGTGGACGGCTACACCTTC. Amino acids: CASSLSRVDGYTF.

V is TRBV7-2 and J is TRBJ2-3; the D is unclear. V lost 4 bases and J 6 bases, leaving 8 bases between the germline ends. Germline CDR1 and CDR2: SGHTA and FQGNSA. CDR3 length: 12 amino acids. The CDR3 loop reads CASSWGRDTQYF. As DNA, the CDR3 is TGTGCCAGCAGCTGGGGTCGGGATACGCAGTATTTT.

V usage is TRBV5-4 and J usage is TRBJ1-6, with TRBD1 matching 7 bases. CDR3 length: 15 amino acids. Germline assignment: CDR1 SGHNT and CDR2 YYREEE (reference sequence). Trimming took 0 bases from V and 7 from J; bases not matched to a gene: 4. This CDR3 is CASSLEVTGNSPLHF. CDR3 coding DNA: TGTGCCAGCAGCTTGGAGGTGACAGGGAATTCACCCCTCCACTTT.

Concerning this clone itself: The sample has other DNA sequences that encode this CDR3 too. CDR3: CASSPNTGELFF. Here the CDR3 DNA reads TGTGCCAGCTCACCGAACACCGGGGAGCTGTTTTTT. The genes are TRBV18 and TRBJ2-2; D call uncertain. CDR3 length: 12 amino acids. V gave up 3 bases and J gave up 1 base, with 0 bases separating them. Germline CDR1 reads KGHSH; CDR2 reads LQKENI.

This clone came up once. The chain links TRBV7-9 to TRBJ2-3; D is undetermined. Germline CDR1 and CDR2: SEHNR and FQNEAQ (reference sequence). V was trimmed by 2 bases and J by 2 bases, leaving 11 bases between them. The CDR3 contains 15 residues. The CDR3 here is CASSLRGANTDTQYF. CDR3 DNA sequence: TGTGCCAGCAGCTTAAGAGGAGCCAACACAGATACGCAGTATTTT. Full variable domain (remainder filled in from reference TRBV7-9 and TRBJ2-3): DTGVSQNPRHKITKRGQNVTFRCDPISEHNRLYWYRQTLGQGPEFLTYFQNEAQLEKSRLLSDRFSAERPKGSFSTLEIQRTEQGDSAMYLCASSLRGANTDTQYFGPGTRLTVL.

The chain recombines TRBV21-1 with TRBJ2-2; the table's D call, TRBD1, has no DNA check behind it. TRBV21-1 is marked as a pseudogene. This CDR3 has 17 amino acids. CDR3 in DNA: TGTGCCAGCCAGGGGGCCAGACTAGTGAAAAGCACCGGGGAGCTGTTTTTT. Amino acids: CASQGARLVKSTGELFF.

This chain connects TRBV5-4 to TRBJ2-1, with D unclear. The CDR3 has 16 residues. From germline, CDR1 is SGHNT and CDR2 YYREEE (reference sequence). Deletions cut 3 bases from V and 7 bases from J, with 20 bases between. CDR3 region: CASSSQVERERNEQFF. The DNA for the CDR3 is TGTGCCAGCAGCTCCCAGGTTGAACGCGAGCGAAATGAGCAGTTCTTC.

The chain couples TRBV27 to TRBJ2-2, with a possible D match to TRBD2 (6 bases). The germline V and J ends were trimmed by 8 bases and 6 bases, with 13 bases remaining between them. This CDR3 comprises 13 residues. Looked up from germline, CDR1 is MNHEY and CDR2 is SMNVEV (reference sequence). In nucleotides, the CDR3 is TGTGCCAGCGCAGTAGCGGTCCCCGGGGAGCTGTTTTTT. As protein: CASAVAVPGELFF.

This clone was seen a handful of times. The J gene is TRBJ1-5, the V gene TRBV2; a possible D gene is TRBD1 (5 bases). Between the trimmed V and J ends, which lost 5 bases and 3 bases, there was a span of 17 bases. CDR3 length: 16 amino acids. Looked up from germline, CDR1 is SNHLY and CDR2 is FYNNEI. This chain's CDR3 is CASSRFRVRDNQPQHF. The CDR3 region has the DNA TGTGCCAGCAGTCGATTCAGGGTTCGGGACAATCAGCCCCAGCATTTT.

The CDR3 DNA reads TGTGCCTGGAGTGTACTGTATTCCCCAGGGGCCTCCTACGAGCAGTACTTC. It is translated as CAWSVLYSPGASYEQYF. This chain joins TRBV30 and TRBJ2-7, with a possible D match to TRBD1 (6 bases). Germline V gene data show CDR1 as GTSNPN and CDR2 as SVGIG (reference sequence). V lost 0 bases to trimming and J lost 0 bases, with 18 bases between them. The CDR3 spans 17 residues.

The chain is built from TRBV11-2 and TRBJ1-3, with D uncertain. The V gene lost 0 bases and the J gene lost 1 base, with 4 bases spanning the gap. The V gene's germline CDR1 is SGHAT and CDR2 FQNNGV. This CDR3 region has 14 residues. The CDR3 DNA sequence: TGTGCCAGCAGCTTAGAAGGGTCTGGAAACACCATATATTTT. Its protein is CASSLEGSGNTIYF.

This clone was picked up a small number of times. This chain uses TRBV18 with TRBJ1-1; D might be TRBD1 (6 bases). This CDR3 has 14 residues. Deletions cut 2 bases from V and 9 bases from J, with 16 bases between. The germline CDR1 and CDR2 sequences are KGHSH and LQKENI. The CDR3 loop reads CASSPDGVGTQAFF. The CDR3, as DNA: TGTGCCAGCTCACCAGACGGGGTCGGGACACAAGCTTTCTTT.

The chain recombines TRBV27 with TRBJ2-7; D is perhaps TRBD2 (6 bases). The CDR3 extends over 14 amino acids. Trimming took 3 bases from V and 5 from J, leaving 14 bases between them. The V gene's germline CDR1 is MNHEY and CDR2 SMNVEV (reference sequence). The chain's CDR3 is CASSFLGPGDEQYF. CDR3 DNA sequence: TGTGCCAGCAGTTTCTTGGGGCCGGGGGACGAGCAGTACTTC.